Listed here are 27 T cell receptor beta chains from one sample, sequenced in a study of neurological immune-mediated disorders. One entry per CDR3 protein results from TCRdb running MiXCR on the 5' RACE reads. The sample includes 25,000 to 30,000 distinct CDR3 sequences, 6.6% of them seen just once. The sample was PBMCs. The receptors here all came from a woman aged 50 to 60 in good health.

This clonotype was seen ten or more times. The V and J genes are TRBV7-2 and TRBJ2-1; TRBD2 matches at 12 bases. The length of the CDR3 is 17 residues. CDR1 is SGHTA, CDR2 FQGNSA, per germline. The ends lost 8 bases at V and 0 bases at J; junction bases unmatched: 8. The CDR3, as DNA: TGTGCCAGCCGGCTAGCGGGAGGGTCGGCCTCCTACAATGAGCAGTTCTTC. Translated, it gives CASRLAGGSASYNEQFF.

As to this clonotype: A much larger clonotype is one base distant, so this may be a read error. The chain employs TRBV7-9 and TRBJ2-1; TRBD2 aligns across 7 bases. V shed 5 bases, J shed 7 bases, and the junction held 14 bases outside the gene matches. CDR1 and CDR2 (germline): SEHNR, FQNEAQ (reference sequence). This CDR3 has 16 amino acids. CDR3 region: CASSALGRGKRNEQFF. The CDR3 bases are TGTGCCAGCAGCGCCCTTGGGAGGGGTAAGAGAAATGAGCAGTTCTTC.

This clonotype appeared many times. The V and J genes are TRBV10-3 and TRBJ1-3; 7 bases line up with TRBD1. Germline V lookup: CDR1 ENHRY, CDR2 SYGVKD. Trimming cost V 2 bases and J 4 bases; bases outside gene matches: 2. The CDR3 has 14 residues. This CDR3 reads CAISEDREGNTIYF. The CDR3 DNA reads TGTGCCATCAGTGAGGACAGGGAAGGAAACACCATATATTTT.

This clonotype was detected ten times or more. The V call is TRBV12-3 or TRBV12-4, the J call TRBJ2-1; the match to TRBD2 covers 10 bases. The CDR3 loop spans 14 amino acids. V shed 6 bases and J 9 bases; nucleotides not matched to a gene: 8. The CDR3 bases are TGTGCCAGCAGGCTAGCGGGAGACGGGTCTGAGCAGTTCTTC. Residues: CASRLAGDGSEQFF.

Within the sample, this clonotype is medium-sized. V and J are TRBV12-3 or TRBV12-4 and TRBJ2-2, with 8 bases fitting TRBD1. CDR3 length: 16 amino acids. V lost 0 bases and J lost 6; bases outside the gene matches: 6. The CDR3 DNA sequence: TGTGCCAGCAGTTTAGCCCAGACAGGGGTCCCCGGGGAGCTGTTTTTT. It encodes CASSLAQTGVPGELFF.

This clonotype came up many times. The rearrangement joins TRBV5-5 to TRBJ2-1; D remains ambiguous. The germline CDR1 and CDR2 sequences are SGHKS and YYEKEE (reference sequence). Trimming took off 4 bases at V and 5 bases at J, with 4 bases between the two ends. The CDR3 covers 11 residues. Here the CDR3 DNA reads TGTGCCAGCAGCGCCAACAATGAGCAGTTCTTC. It yields the protein CASSANNEQFF.

This clonotype was counted many times. V is TRBV20-1 and J is TRBJ2-2; D ambiguous. Trimming removed 1 base at V and 4 bases at J, with 13 bases between. CDR1 is DFQATT, CDR2 SNEGSKA, per germline (reference sequence). CDR3 length: 15 residues. The chain's CDR3 is CSARAISVGTGELFF. CDR3 bases: TGCAGTGCTAGAGCTATTAGTGTGGGCACCGGGGAGCTGTTTTTT.

This clonotype was detected a few times. The chain couples TRBV18 to TRBJ2-2; 7 nucleotides agree with TRBD1. The CDR3 extends over 16 amino acids. The V and J ends lost 3 bases and 4 bases, in that order; junction bases with no gene match: 8. CDR1 and CDR2 from the germline V gene are KGHSH and LQKENI. The CDR3 DNA reads TGTGCCAGCTCACCTTCTAAGGGACAGAGCACCGGGGAGCTGTTTTTT. Translated, it gives CASSPSKGQSTGELFF. Full variable domain (outside the CDR3, taken from reference TRBV18 and TRBJ2-2): NAGVMQNPRHLVRRRGQEARLRCSPMKGHSHVYWYRQLPEEGLKFMVYLQKENIIDESGMPKERFSAEFPKEGPSILRIQQVVRGDSAAYFCASSPSKGQSTGELFFGEGSRLTVL.

This chain joins TRBV29-1 and TRBJ2-7, with TRBD2 matching 9 bases. The CDR3 sequence is 13 residues long. Trimming took 8 bases from V and 2 from J; bases not matched to a gene: 7. The V gene's germline CDR1 is SQVTM and CDR2 ANQGSEA. CDR3 loop: CSIRLAETYEQYF. In nucleotides, the CDR3 is TGCAGCATACGACTAGCGGAAACCTACGAGCAGTACTTC.

This clonotype has at least ten counts. This chain connects TRBV18 to TRBJ1-1; D is perhaps TRBD1 (6 bases). The CDR3 extends over 14 amino acids. The V end was cut by 6 bases, the J end by 1 base, with 12 bases between. CDR1 is KGHSH and CDR2 is LQKENI in the germline V gene. This CDR3 is CASSRTGANTEAFF. The CDR3 nucleotides read TGTGCCAGCTCCCGTACGGGGGCGAACACTGAAGCTTTCTTT.

This clonotype was recorded at least ten times. This chain uses TRBV6-5 with TRBJ1-5; no definite D call. This CDR3 comprises 13 residues. Germline CDR1 reads MNHEY; CDR2 reads SVGAGI. Trimming took off 6 bases at V and 2 bases at J, with 8 bases between the two ends. CDR3 residues: CASSRHGNQPQHF. In nucleotides, the CDR3 is TGTGCCAGCAGCCGACATGGCAATCAGCCCCAGCATTTT.

This clonotype was recorded at least ten times. The chain is built from TRBV10-2 and TRBJ1-6; 8 bases are shared with TRBD1. V was pared by 0 bases and J by 7 bases, with 8 bases of the junction left unmatched. The CDR3 extends over 17 amino acids. Germline CDR1 is WSHSY and CDR2 is SAAADI. CDR3 region: CASSESVQGAKNSPLHF. The CDR3 nucleotides are TGCGCCAGCAGTGAGTCGGTCCAGGGGGCGAAAAATTCACCCCTCCACTTT.

The table lists this clonotype with many counts. This chain joins TRBV5-1 and TRBJ1-2, with 8 bases aligning to TRBD1. This CDR3 region has 15 residues. Germline-derived CDR1 and CDR2 are SGHRS and YFSETQ. V lost 0 bases and J lost 8; bases outside the gene matches: 9. The CDR3 region is CASSLEARGLEGYTF. The DNA for the CDR3 is TGCGCCAGCAGCTTGGAGGCCAGGGGGCTGGAGGGCTACACCTTC. The whole variable domain, remainder taken from reference TRBV5-1 and TRBJ1-2, is KAGVTQTPRYLIKTRGQQVTLSCSPISGHRSVSWYQQTPGQGLQFLFEYFSETQRNKGNFPGRFSGRQFSNSRSEMNVSTLELGDSALYLCASSLEARGLEGYTFGSGTRLTVV.

Many counts were recorded for this clonotype. The chain has TRBV20-1 and TRBJ2-1, with 9 bases that match TRBD1. With 5 bases clipped from V and 6 bases from J, the junction kept 8 bases outside the gene matches. Germline V CDR1 and CDR2: DFQATT, SNEGSKA (reference sequence). This CDR3 spans 14 amino acids. CDR3 region: CSADDRGASNEQFF. In DNA form, the CDR3 reads TGCAGTGCTGATGACAGGGGGGCTTCCAATGAGCAGTTCTTC.

This clonotype was detected many times. This chain links TRBV29-1 with TRBJ2-5; 14 bases align to TRBD2. The CDR3 is 14 residues long. The ends lost 7 bases at V and 4 bases at J; junction bases unmatched: 5. Germline CDR1 reads SQVTM; CDR2 reads ANQGSEA. The CDR3 loop is CSARTSGGTETQYF. CDR3 DNA: TGCAGCGCCCGGACTAGCGGGGGGACAGAGACCCAGTACTTC.

Ten or more counts support this clonotype. J is TRBJ1-5 and V is TRBV18; 11 bases align to TRBD1. CDR1 and CDR2 from the germline V gene are KGHSH and LQKENI. The V gene end was trimmed by 5 bases and the J gene end by 7 bases; junction bases not matched to a gene: 4. The CDR3 runs to 14 residues. In nucleotides, the CDR3 is TGTGCCAGCTCAATGGGACAGGGGGGCCAGCCCCAGCATTTT. Translating gives CASSMGQGGQPQHF.

This clonotype was recorded many times. The chain couples TRBV7-2 to TRBJ2-7; 10 bases map to TRBD2. After removal of 5 bases from V and 7 bases from J, the junction contained 8 bases not matched to a gene. Germline V lookup: CDR1 SGHTA, CDR2 FQGNSA. The CDR3 spans 14 residues. The CDR3, as DNA: TGTGCCAGCAGCCTCCGGACTAGCGGCCTTGAGCAGTACTTC. Amino acid sequence: CASSLRTSGLEQYF. The full variable domain, with the rest looked up from reference TRBV7-2 and TRBJ2-7, is GAGVSQSPSNKVTEKGKDVELRCDPISGHTALYWYRQSLGQGLEFLIYFQGNSAPDKSGLPSDRFSAERTGGSVSTLTIQRTQQEDSAVYLCASSLRTSGLEQYFGPGTRLTVT.

The sample holds many counts of this clonotype. The chain is built from TRBV14 and TRBJ2-3; 7 positions agree with TRBD2. The CDR3 is 13 residues long. From germline, CDR1 is SGHDN and CDR2 FVKESK. V trimming: 0 bases; J trimming: 9 bases; junction bases outside the gene matches: 3. The CDR3 DNA sequence: TGTGCCAGCAGCCAAGATCGGCGGGGGACGCAGTATTTT. Translation: CASSQDRRGTQYF. The full variable domain, with the rest looked up from reference TRBV14 and TRBJ2-3, is EAGVTQFPSHSVIEKGQTVTLRCDPISGHDNLYWYRRVMGKEIKFLLHFVKESKQDESGMPNNRFLAERTGGTYSTLKVQPAELEDSGVYFCASSQDRRGTQYFGPGTRLTVL.

In this sample, this clonotype turned up many times. The gene calls are TRBV20-1 and TRBJ1-6; no definite D call. With 1 base removed from V and 0 bases from J, the gap between germline ends came to 7 bases. This CDR3 is 15 amino acids long. Germline assignment: CDR1 DFQATT and CDR2 SNEGSKA (reference sequence). CDR3 sequence (DNA): TGCAGTGCTAGAGGAGGGCACTCCTATAATTCACCCCTCCACTTT. Its translation: CSARGGHSYNSPLHF.

This clonotype appeared a few times. The chain carries TRBV7-2 and TRBJ2-1; 14 bases fit TRBD2. The CDR3 loop spans 18 amino acids. After removal of 4 bases from V and 0 bases from J, the junction contained 5 bases not matched to a gene. The germline gives CDR1 SGHTA, CDR2 FQGNSA. In nucleotides, the CDR3 is TGTGCCAGCAGCTCCGGACTAGCGGGGGGCATCTCCTACAATGAGCAGTTCTTC. Translation: CASSSGLAGGISYNEQFF. Full variable domain (missing parts from reference TRBV7-2 and TRBJ2-1): GAGVSQSPSNKVTEKGKDVELRCDPISGHTALYWYRQSLGQGLEFLIYFQGNSAPDKSGLPSDRFSAERTGGSVSTLTIQRTQQEDSAVYLCASSSGLAGGISYNEQFFGPGTRLTVL.

This clonotype appeared many times. This chain joins TRBV6-1 and TRBJ2-1; tentatively, D is TRBD2 (6 bases). The CDR3 loop spans 13 amino acids. Trimming removed 2 bases from V and 9 bases from J, with 11 bases in between. Germline V gene lookup returns CDR1 MNHNS and CDR2 SASEGT. The CDR3 region is CASSEQLAGEQFF. The CDR3 nucleotides read TGTGCCAGCAGTGAACAACTAGCTGGTGAGCAGTTCTTC.

This clonotype was counted many times. The chain is built from TRBV25-1 and TRBJ2-7, with 8 bases lining up with TRBD1. V shed 4 bases, J shed 5 bases, and the junction held 7 bases outside the gene matches. This CDR3 region has 14 residues. From germline, CDR1 is MGHDK and CDR2 SYGVNS. CDR3 protein: CASSGDRGWNEQYF. DNA for the CDR3: TGTGCCAGCAGTGGAGACAGGGGATGGAACGAGCAGTACTTC.

This clonotype showed up many times. The gene calls are TRBV10-2 and TRBJ2-2; D might be TRBD1 (6 bases). In germline, CDR1 is WSHSY, CDR2 SAAADI. Trimming pared 5 bases from V and 1 base from J, leaving 17 bases between. The CDR3 length is 17 residues. As DNA, the CDR3 is TGCGCCAGCAGTTTAGACCGGGACACCTTGAACACCGGGGAGCTGTTTTTT. Amino acids: CASSLDRDTLNTGELFF.

This clonotype was observed at least ten times. This chain connects TRBV18 to TRBJ2-1; TRBD2 matches 7 bases. V lost 4 bases, J lost 4 bases, and 4 bases stayed unmatched. Germline V gene lookup returns CDR1 KGHSH and CDR2 LQKENI. The CDR3 is 14 amino acids. CDR3 in amino acids: CASSLSSGYNEQFF. The CDR3 DNA reads TGTGCCAGCTCACTGTCTAGCGGTTACAATGAGCAGTTCTTC.

This clonotype was seen many times. V gene TRBV7-9 combines with J gene TRBJ2-2; D remains ambiguous. The CDR3 is made up of 14 amino acids. Trimming shortened V by 1 base and J by 2 bases, and 5 bases separated the two germline ends. Germline-derived CDR1 and CDR2 are SEHNR and FQNEAQ (reference sequence). The CDR3 protein is CASSLGENTGELFF. In DNA form, the CDR3 reads TGTGCCAGCAGCTTAGGAGAAAACACCGGGGAGCTGTTTTTT. The whole variable domain, remainder taken from reference TRBV7-9 and TRBJ2-2, is DTGVSQNPRHKITKRGQNVTFRCDPISEHNRLYWYRQTLGQGPEFLTYFQNEAQLEKSRLLSDRFSAERPKGSFSTLEIQRTEQGDSAMYLCASSLGENTGELFFGEGSRLTVL.

This clonotype was seen many times. The chain joins TRBV20-1 to TRBJ2-7; possibly TRBD1 for D (5 bases). Looked up from germline, CDR1 is DFQATT and CDR2 is SNEGSKA (reference sequence). The germline V and J ends were trimmed by 5 bases and 6 bases, with 14 bases remaining between them. This CDR3 has 12 residues. The CDR3 reads CSAGAGQGEQYF. The CDR3 bases are TGCAGTGCTGGGGCAGGGCAGGGCGAGCAGTACTTC.

This chain links TRBV7-2 with TRBJ2-3; tentative D call: TRBD2 (5 bases). This CDR3 is built from 15 residues. Germline V gives CDR1 SGHTA, CDR2 FQGNSA. Trimming cost V 1 base and J 0 bases, with 8 bases left between them. This chain's CDR3 is CASSLVTGSTDTQYF. DNA of the CDR3: TGTGCCAGCAGCTTAGTAACGGGGAGCACAGATACGCAGTATTTT.